This T cell receptor beta chain is drawn from a study of cytomegalovirus exposure and HLA in healthy donors. Study-level information: HLA-typed donors contributed 65 million to 95 million unique TCRs, which were held in an early data release. Study findings and constraints: Most TCR sequences were seen very rarely across donors, but some public TCRs occurred in many.

Notes on this clone: Its antigen is not known.

PCR was performed using 60 Vbeta and 13 Jbeta primers. Sequencing used immunoSEQ multiplex PCR; TCRdb keeps in-frame clones, though not all of them. The repertoire includes around 150,000 clones, roughly 80% of them detected once, and around 9% sits in the top ten. Material: PBMCs. The sequence was obtained from a male donor in good health and CMV-seropositive.

The CDR3 nucleotides are TGTGCCTGGACCTACTTCGGGGAGCAGTTCTTC. Translated: CAWTYFGEQFF. This chain links TRBV30 with TRBJ2-1; no clear D gene. There are 11 residues in the CDR3. Germline loops: CDR1 GTSNPN, CDR2 SVGIG (reference sequence). V was cut by 4 bases and J by 10 bases, with 11 bases left in between.